A selection of T cell receptor beta chains follows, all from one sample in a study of T-cell reconstitution after alpha-beta-depleted transplantation in children. TCRdb passed the PCR reads through MiXCR, listing each CDR3 protein once. This table holds around 200,000 distinct CDR3 sequences, roughly a sixth found once. The sample here was PBMCs, mostly from graft donor cells, taken 360 days after TCRalphabeta/CD19-depleted stem cell transplant. These receptors all stem from a male patient between 2 and 10 years old who had a stem cell transplant for acute lymphoblastic leukemia, so the T cells may come from the graft donor. The CDR3 runs from the conserved cysteine through the conserved F or W. The D gene is left open where the match is weak. Rows give clone size only sometimes, using once, few, many, or a class for an expanded clone.

few	TRBJ1-4	TRBV5-1	.	CASSLVEAGDEKLFF	TGCGCCAGCAGCTTGGTGGAGGCAGGGGATGAAAAACTGTTTTTT
.	TRBJ1-4	TRBV5-1	.	CASSLTGESNEKLFF	TGCGCCAGCAGCTTGACAGGTGAATCAAATGAAAAACTGTTTTTT
few	TRBJ1-6	TRBV7-2	.	CASSLAGTNSWSPLHF	TGTGCCAGCAGCTTAGCTGGGACGAACAGTTGGTCACCCCTCCACTTT
.	TRBJ2-5	TRBV7-9	.	CATGLGSAQTQYF	TGTGCCACCGGCCTGGGTAGCGCCCAAACCCAGTACTTC
.	TRBJ2-7	TRBV20-1	.	CSEKDPSRAYEQYF	TGCAGTGAAAAAGACCCCTCACGGGCCTACGAGCAGTACTTC
many	TRBJ2-1	TRBV12-3/TRBV12-4	.	CASSPGLYSYNEQFF	TGTGCCAGCAGTCCTGGACTCTACTCCTACAATGAGCAGTTCTTC
.	TRBJ1-2	TRBV29-1	.	CSVEEDIFNYGYTF	TGCAGCGTTGAAGAGGACATCTTTAACTATGGCTACACCTTC
few	TRBJ2-5	TRBV5-1	.	CASSTTQETQYF	TGCGCCAGCAGCACGACTCAAGAGACCCAGTACTTC
.	TRBJ1-2	TRBV7-8	.	CASSLVSGYGYTF	TGTGCCAGCAGCTTAGTTTCAGGCTATGGCTACACCTTC
few	TRBJ1-3	TRBV7-2	.	CASSFVTGDTGNTIYF	TGTGCCAGCAGCTTCGTGACTGGGGATACTGGAAACACCATATATTTT
.	TRBJ1-5	TRBV4-1	TRBD1	CASSQERGQGARSNQPQHF	TGCGCCAGCAGCCAAGAGCGGGGACAGGGGGCGCGAAGCAATCAGCCCCAGCATTTT
.	TRBJ2-3	TRBV6-5	.	CASSYGASTDTQYF	TGTGCCAGCAGTTACGGGGCCTCCACAGATACGCAGTATTTT
.	TRBJ2-1	TRBV24-1	TRBD1	CATSDPARQGGLDEQFF	TGTGCCACCAGTGACCCAGCGCGACAGGGTGGATTGGATGAGCAGTTCTTC
.	TRBJ1-1	TRBV6-6	TRBD1	CASNNRGSTEAFF	TGTGCCAGCAATAACAGGGGGAGCACTGAAGCTTTCTTT
.	TRBJ1-1	TRBV10-1	.	CASKTGAWDTEAFF	TGCGCCAGCAAAACCGGGGCCTGGGACACTGAAGCTTTCTTT
few	TRBJ2-2	TRBV28	TRBD2	CASSLFRLAGGPNTGELFF	TGTGCCAGCAGTTTATTCCGGCTAGCGGGGGGGCCGAACACCGGGGAGCTGTTTTTT
few	TRBJ2-7	TRBV18	.	CASSPPFYRVEEYEQYF	TGTGCCAGCTCACCACCGTTTTACAGGGTGGAAGAGTACGAGCAGTACTTC
.	TRBJ1-1	TRBV5-5	TRBD1	CASSLTDRDLTEAFF	TGTGCCAGCAGCTTGACCGACAGGGATCTCACTGAAGCTTTCTTT
few	TRBJ2-1	TRBV6-2/TRBV6-3	TRBD1	CASSSFPGGNEQFF	TGTGCCAGCAGTTCGTTCCCAGGGGGCAATGAGCAGTTCTTC
.	TRBJ1-1	TRBV10-3	.	CAISDGGARAFF	TGTGCCATCAGTGACGGGGGAGCACGAGCTTTCTTT
few	TRBJ2-5	TRBV7-2	.	CASSLSPRVEETQYF	TGTGCCAGCAGCTTATCCCCTAGGGTGGAAGAGACCCAGTACTTC
.	TRBJ2-5	TRBV7-8	.	CASSLDGIKRTQYF	TGTGCCAGCAGCTTAGATGGCATAAAAAGGACCCAGTACTTC
.	TRBJ2-7	TRBV4-2	TRBD1	CARGLGTGLYEQYF	TGTGCCAGGGGCCTCGGGACAGGGTTATACGAGCAGTACTTC
many	TRBJ2-7	TRBV12-3/TRBV12-4	.	CASSPPIRQYEQYF	TGTGCCAGCAGCCCCCCGATCCGACAGTACGAGCAGTACTTC
many	TRBJ1-1	TRBV10-3	.	CAISGRQDYTEAFF	TGTGCCATCAGTGGAAGGCAGGACTACACTGAAGCTTTCTTT
few	TRBJ2-5	TRBV27	TRBD1	CASRHRGLGGLETQYF	TGTGCCAGCAGGCACAGGGGTCTAGGGGGATTGGAGACCCAGTACTTC
.	TRBJ1-3	TRBV5-1	.	CASSLAPVGNTIYF	TGCGCCAGCAGCTTGGCTCCTGTGGGAAACACCATATATTTT
few	TRBJ2-7	TRBV10-3	.	CAISESQILQAGSYEQYF	TGTGCCATCAGTGAGTCACAGATTTTGCAGGCAGGGTCCTACGAGCAGTACTTC
.	TRBJ2-2	TRBV7-2	TRBD2	CASRLAGGPAGELFF	TGTGCCAGCAGACTAGCGGGGGGCCCGGCAGGGGAGCTGTTTTTT
.	TRBJ2-2	TRBV5-1	.	CASSLWASTGELFF	TGCGCCAGCAGCTTGTGGGCCTCGACCGGGGAGCTGTTTTTT
.	TRBJ2-1	TRBV7-8	TRBD2	CATSALAGPPGYNEQFF	TGTGCCACCTCAGCCCTAGCGGGGCCCCCGGGGTACAATGAGCAGTTCTTC
few	TRBJ2-5	TRBV7-9	.	CASSLDVTTQYF	TGTGCCAGCAGCTTAGACGTCACGACCCAGTACTTC
few	TRBJ2-1	TRBV15	.	CATSFPVPGGSNEQFF	TGTGCCACCAGCTTCCCGGTTCCTGGAGGGAGCAATGAGCAGTTCTTC
few	TRBJ2-5	TRBV12-3/TRBV12-4	.	CASGGRAETQYF	TGTGCCAGCGGTGGCAGGGCAGAGACCCAGTACTTC
few	TRBJ2-5	TRBV7-9	.	CASSLAGGLQETQYF	TGTGCCAGCAGCTTAGCGGGGGGGCTCCAAGAGACCCAGTACTTC
.	TRBJ2-2	TRBV5-1	TRBD1	CASSSGTANTGELFF	TGCGCCAGCAGCTCGGGGACAGCGAACACCGGGGAGCTGTTTTTT
few	TRBJ2-2	TRBV29-1	TRBD2	CSVPRRLRLAFHTGELFF	TGCAGCGTTCCACGCAGATTGAGACTAGCGTTCCACACCGGGGAGCTGTTTTTT
few	TRBJ2-3	TRBV13	TRBD1	CASSFSRGFTDTQYF	TGTGCCAGCAGCTTTTCCAGGGGGTTTACAGATACGCAGTATTTT
.	TRBJ2-1	TRBV24-1	.	CATAVVNEQFF	TGTGCCACTGCAGTTGTCAATGAGCAGTTCTTC
.	TRBJ2-3	TRBV5-1	TRBD1	CASSYSTGAVTDTQYF	TGCGCCAGCAGCTACTCCACAGGGGCCGTCACAGATACGCAGTATTTT
.	TRBJ1-4	TRBV2	TRBD1	CASSNQQGAGEKLFF	TGTGCCAGCAGTAACCAGCAGGGGGCAGGGGAAAAACTGTTTTTT
.	TRBJ2-7	TRBV15	TRBD2	CATSRAGGSRGEQYF	TGTGCCACCAGCCGAGCTGGCGGGAGTAGGGGCGAGCAGTACTTC